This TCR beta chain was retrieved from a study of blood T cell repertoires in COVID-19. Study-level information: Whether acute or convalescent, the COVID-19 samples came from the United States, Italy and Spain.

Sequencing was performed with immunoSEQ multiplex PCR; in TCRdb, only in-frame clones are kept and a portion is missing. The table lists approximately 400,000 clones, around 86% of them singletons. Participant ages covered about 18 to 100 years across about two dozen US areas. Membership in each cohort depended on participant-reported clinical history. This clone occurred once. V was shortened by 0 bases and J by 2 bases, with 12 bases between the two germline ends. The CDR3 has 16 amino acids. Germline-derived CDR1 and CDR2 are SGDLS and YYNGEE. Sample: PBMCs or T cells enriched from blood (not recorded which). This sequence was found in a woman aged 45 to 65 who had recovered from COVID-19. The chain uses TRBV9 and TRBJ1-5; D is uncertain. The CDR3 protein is CASSVGLGSGNQPQHF. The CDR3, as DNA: TGTGCCAGCAGCGTAGGGTTAGGGAGCGGCAATCAGCCCCAGCATTTT. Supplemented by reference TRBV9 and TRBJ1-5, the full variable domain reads DSGVTQTPKHLITATGQRVTLRCSPRSGDLSVYWYQQSLDQGLQFLIQYYNGEERAKGNILERFSAQQFPDLHSELNLSSLELGDSALYFCASSVGLGSGNQPQHFGDGTRLSIL.